This TCR beta chain was observed in a study of blood T cell repertoires in COVID-19. This table comes from immunoSEQ multiplex PCR, and its TCRdb copy is limited to in-frame clones, with some not included. This table holds approximately 200,000 clones, 65% to 85% found once. This clone showed up just once. This CDR3 spans 14 amino acids. The germline V gene has CDR1 KGHSH and CDR2 LQKENI. The trim removed 2 bases at V and 3 bases at J, leaving 3 bases unmatched. The specimen sequenced was peripheral blood. This rearrangement joins TRBV18 to TRBJ1-1; TRBD1 aligns across 7 bases. The receptor comes from a woman aged 25 to 39 who had recovered from COVID-19. CDR3 sequence: CASSPGTEHTEAFF. The CDR3, as DNA: TGTGCCAGCTCACCAGGGACAGAACACACTGAAGCTTTCTTT.